The 26 T cell receptor beta chains given below trace back to one sample, sequenced in a study of cytomegalovirus exposure and HLA in healthy donors. It was with 60 Vbeta and 13 Jbeta primers that the PCR ran. The data were produced by immunoSEQ multiplex PCR, yet TCRdb's version contains in-frame clones alone and is incomplete. The repertoire includes over 150,000 clones, 70% to 85% of them detected once, and approximately 1.2% sits in the top ten. The sample taken for sequencing was PBMCs. These receptors all stem from a girl aged 2 to 9 in good health and CMV-seropositive.

With regard to this clone: At the DNA level, this CDR3 is encoded by other sequences in the same sample as well. The chain recombines TRBV6-5 with TRBJ1-1, with a tentative D call TRBD1 (6 bases). V was shortened by 5 bases and J by 0 bases, with 10 bases between the two germline ends. The CDR3 is 14 amino acids. Germline-derived CDR1 and CDR2 are MNHEY and SVGAGI. The CDR3 DNA sequence: TGTGCCAGCAGTGAGGACAGCTTGAACACTGAAGCTTTCTTT. It yields the protein CASSEDSLNTEAFF.

The chain joins TRBV10-1 to TRBJ1-4; tentative D call: TRBD1 (6 bases). Trimming took 3 bases from V and 11 from J, leaving 16 bases between them. The length of the CDR3 is 14 residues. The germline gives CDR1 WNHNN, CDR2 SYGVQD (reference sequence). This chain's CDR3 is CASSDGQGPEKLFF. The DNA for the CDR3 is TGCGCCAGCAGTGATGGGCAGGGGCCCGAGAAACTGTTTTTT.

V usage is TRBV6-5 and J usage is TRBJ2-5, with TRBD1 matching 9 bases. The CDR3 has 15 amino acids. Germline trimming cut 0 bases from V and 4 bases from J; bases unmatched to any gene: 3. Germline lookup yields CDR1 MNHEY and CDR2 SVGAGI. The CDR3, as DNA: TGTGCCAGCAGTTACTCGGGGACAGGGATAGAGACCCAGTACTTC. This gives the protein CASSYSGTGIETQYF.

This clone has only a few counts. This rearrangement joins TRBV6-5 to TRBJ1-1; D may be TRBD1 (6 bases). The CDR3 extends over 14 amino acids. CDR1 and CDR2 (germline): MNHEY, SVGAGI. Deletions cut 5 bases from V and 4 bases from J, with 14 bases between. The CDR3 nucleotides are TGTGCCAGCAGTAGAGGACAGAGCCCCACTGAAGCTTTCTTT. Protein: CASSRGQSPTEAFF.

The CDR3 here is CASSQTQGATEAFF. CDR3 bases: TGTGCCAGCAGCCAGACACAGGGGGCGACTGAAGCTTTCTTT. V gene TRBV4-2 combines with J gene TRBJ1-1; 9 bases line up with TRBD1. V was clipped by 3 bases and J by 5 bases; unmatched bases: 4. The CDR3 length is 14 residues. Germline V lookup: CDR1 LGHNA, CDR2 YNFKEQ.

The chain carries TRBV2 and TRBJ1-1; a weak D match, TRBD1 (5 bases). The V end lost 4 bases, the J end lost 3 bases, and 12 bases lay between the germline ends. This CDR3 is built from 14 residues. Germline loops: CDR1 SNHLY, CDR2 FYNNEI. As DNA, the CDR3 is TGTGCCAGCAGTGTATTCAGGGTTGACACTGAAGCTTTCTTT. Translating it yields CASSVFRVDTEAFF.

The genes are TRBV15 and TRBJ2-3, with a weak D call TRBD1 (7 bases). CDR3 length: 15 residues. V was clipped by 0 bases and J by 5 bases, with 12 bases between them. From germline, CDR1 is LNHNV and CDR2 YYDKDF (reference sequence). Written as DNA, the CDR3 is TGTGCCACCAGCAGAGACGCCAGGGGGGTAGATACGCAGTATTTT. Amino acid sequence: CATSRDARGVDTQYF. The entire variable domain, with the rest obtained from reference TRBV15 and TRBJ2-3, is as follows: DAMVIQNPRYQVTQFGKPVTLSCSQTLNHNVMYWYQQKSSQAPKLLFHYYDKDFNNEADTPDNFQSRRPNTSFCFLDIRSPGLGDTAMYLCATSRDARGVDTQYFGPGTRLTVL.

The V gene is TRBV11-2, the J gene TRBJ2-7, with 10 bases matching TRBD2. V lost 4 bases to trimming and J lost 0 bases; unmatched junction nucleotides: 12. The CDR3 length is 18 residues. Germline CDR1 is SGHAT and CDR2 is FQNNGV. The CDR3 sequence: CASSSPPGTSANSYEQYF. CDR3 DNA: TGTGCCAGCAGCTCACCTCCAGGGACTAGCGCTAACTCCTACGAGCAGTACTTC.

This clone was seen only once. The chain joins TRBV7-8 to TRBJ2-6; a weak D match, TRBD2 (6 bases). The V end was cut by 5 bases, the J end by 2 bases, with 13 bases between. Germline loops: CDR1 SGHVS, CDR2 FQNEAQ. CDR3 length equals 16 residues. CDR3 sequence reads: CASSPQGGAGANVLTF. The CDR3 DNA is TGTGCCAGCAGCCCTCAGGGCGGGGCTGGGGCCAACGTCCTGACTTTC.

The chain uses TRBV5-1 and TRBJ2-5, with D perhaps matching TRBD2 (7 bases). The DNA end is a closer match to TRBJ2-7, so the J assignment may be wrong. This CDR3 is 15 amino acids long. Looked up from germline, CDR1 is SGHRS and CDR2 is YFSETQ. The CDR3 DNA reads as TGCGCCAGCAGCTTGTTGGCGGGGGCCAACTACGAGCAGTACTTC. Residues: CASSLLAGANYEQYF.

V usage is TRBV12-5 and J usage is TRBJ2-1; 11 bases are shared with TRBD2. Germline CDR1 and CDR2: LGHNT and FRNRAP. Trimming at V came to 5 bases and at J to 6 bases, leaving 6 bases not matched to a gene. The CDR3 consists of 15 residues. For the CDR3, the DNA is TGTGCTAGTGGTACGGGACTAGCGGTACCCAATGAGCAGTTCTTC. Protein product: CASGTGLAVPNEQFF.

The chain joins TRBV10-3 to TRBJ2-5, with 12 bases fitting TRBD2. V dropped 6 bases and J dropped 2; count of bases not matched to a gene: 1. In germline, CDR1 is ENHRY, CDR2 SYGVKD. The CDR3 extends over 14 amino acids. CDR3 coding DNA: TGTGCCATCAGCGGACTAGCGGGACAAGAGACCCAGTACTTC. Translating gives CAISGLAGQETQYF.

V and J are TRBV19 and TRBJ1-2, with 8 bases identical to TRBD1. The CDR3 has 14 residues. J gave up 3 bases and V 5 bases, and 5 bases lay outside the gene matches. Germline lookup yields CDR1 LNHDA and CDR2 SQIVND (reference sequence). CDR3 in amino acids: CASSAGGLDYGYTF. The CDR3 nucleotides are TGTGCCAGTAGTGCAGGGGGCCTCGACTATGGCTACACCTTC. The full variable domain, rest sourced from reference TRBV19 and TRBJ1-2, is DGGITQSPKYLFRKEGQNVTLSCEQNLNHDAMYWYRQDPGQGLRLIYYSQIVNDFQKGDIAEGYSVSREKKESFPLTVTSAQKNPTAFYLCASSAGGLDYGYTFGSGTRLTVV.

The CDR3 region has the DNA TGCGCCAGCAGCCCTACTCGAACTAGCGGAATTTGGGGCCCAGATACGCAGTATTTT. Its translation: CASSPTRTSGIWGPDTQYF. The genes are TRBV4-1 and TRBJ2-3; TRBD2 matches 8 bases. This CDR3 spans 19 amino acids. Germline CDR1 MGHRA, CDR2 YSYEKL. With V trimmed by 4 bases and J by 4 bases, 19 bases remained unmatched.

The rearrangement uses TRBV2 and TRBJ2-1; 11 positions agree with TRBD2. Unmatched junction bases numbered 4, after V lost 4 bases and J lost 5 bases. Germline CDR1 reads SNHLY; CDR2 reads FYNNEI. The CDR3 length is 15 residues. CDR3: CASSVELAGDNEQFF. CDR3 DNA: TGTGCCAGCAGTGTAGAACTAGCGGGGGACAATGAGCAGTTCTTC.

This chain joins TRBV11-2 and TRBJ2-7, with TRBD2 identical over 11 bases. Germline V CDR1 and CDR2: SGHAT, FQNNGV. Germline trimming cut 4 bases from V and 5 bases from J; bases unmatched to any gene: 10. The CDR3 runs to 16 residues. CDR3 sequence: CASSSPFRLAGNEQYF. As DNA, the CDR3 is TGTGCCAGCAGCTCCCCATTTCGACTAGCGGGAAACGAGCAGTACTTC.

V and J are TRBV5-6 and TRBJ1-1; D call uncertain. This CDR3 comprises 15 residues. V was trimmed by 3 bases and J by 1 base, leaving 13 bases between them. Germline values: CDR1 SGHDT, CDR2 YYEEEE. DNA for the CDR3: TGTGCCAGCAGCTCCCGGATGGGAGCGAACACTGAAGCTTTCTTT. This encodes CASSSRMGANTEAFF.

The V and J genes are TRBV28 and TRBJ2-1; TRBD2 is a possible D gene (5 bases). Germline V gene sequence: CDR1 MDHEN, CDR2 SYDVKM. Trimming cost V 6 bases and J 7 bases, with 19 bases left between them. The CDR3 extends over 15 amino acids. CDR3 region: CASSPIGERTNEQFF. The CDR3 nucleotides are TGTGCCAGCAGCCCGATTGGGGAGAGGACGAATGAGCAGTTCTTC.

The chain links TRBV13 to TRBJ1-3; maybe TRBD1 (5 bases). This CDR3 contains 16 residues. The V end was cut by 5 bases, the J end by 0 bases, with 14 bases between. CDR1 and CDR2 (germline): PRHDT, FYEKMQ (reference sequence). The CDR3 reads CASSALGGNSGNTIYF. DNA for the CDR3: TGTGCCAGCAGCGCCTTGGGGGGGAACTCTGGAAACACCATATATTTT.

The chain combines TRBV30 with TRBJ1-6, with D perhaps TRBD1 (6 bases). CDR3 length: 13 amino acids. The V gene lost 2 bases and the J gene lost 10 bases, with 12 bases spanning the gap. Germline V gives CDR1 GTSNPN, CDR2 SVGIG (reference sequence). CDR3 in amino acids: CAWSLAGESPLHF. CDR3 bases: TGTGCCTGGAGTCTGGCAGGGGAATCACCCCTCCACTTT.

V and J are TRBV5-1 and TRBJ1-1; D may be TRBD1 (5 bases). The CDR3 contains 17 residues. V lost 0 bases to trimming and J lost 4 bases, with 19 bases between them. Germline V gene lookup returns CDR1 SGHRS and CDR2 YFSETQ. The CDR3 here is CASSLVAVGGGGTEAFF. CDR3 DNA: TGCGCCAGCAGCTTGGTTGCGGTGGGGGGAGGTGGCACTGAAGCTTTCTTT. Looking up the rest from reference TRBV5-1 and TRBJ1-1 gives the full variable domain: KAGVTQTPRYLIKTRGQQVTLSCSPISGHRSVSWYQQTPGQGLQFLFEYFSETQRNKGNFPGRFSGRQFSNSRSEMNVSTLELGDSALYLCASSLVAVGGGGTEAFFGQGTRLTVV.

This chain uses TRBV6-1 with TRBJ1-6, with unresolved D. Germline V gene sequence: CDR1 MNHNS, CDR2 SASEGT. V dropped 0 bases and J dropped 6 bases, with 9 bases sitting between them. CDR3 length: 15 amino acids. Written as DNA, the CDR3 is TGTGCCAGCAGTGAAGCGGGGAGGACTAATTCACCCCTCCACTTT. It codes for CASSEAGRTNSPLHF.

Only a few counts were recorded for this clone. The chain links TRBV2 to TRBJ1-1; the D is unclear. The length of the CDR3 is 15 residues. The germline CDR1 and CDR2 sequences are SNHLY and FYNNEI. V was pared by 3 bases and J by 4 bases, with 15 bases between. CDR3 amino acids: CASSDPRGGSTEAFF. The CDR3 DNA reads as TGTGCCAGCAGTGATCCCCGGGGTGGGTCCACTGAAGCTTTCTTT.

The chain links TRBV2 to TRBJ2-7; 14 nucleotides line up with TRBD2. The germline CDR1 and CDR2 sequences are SNHLY and FYNNEI. J was trimmed by 6 bases and V by 4 bases; bases with no gene match: 17. This CDR3 is built from 19 residues. The CDR3 here is CASSGVPETSGRDTREQYF. The CDR3 bases are TGTGCCAGCAGTGGTGTTCCTGAGACTAGCGGGAGGGATACACGCGAGCAGTACTTC.

The chain links TRBV19 to TRBJ2-7; possibly TRBD2 for D (6 bases). This CDR3 spans 14 amino acids. The germline CDR1 and CDR2 sequences are LNHDA and SQIVND (reference sequence). Trimming removed 5 bases at V and 1 base at J, with 12 bases between. The DNA of the CDR3 is TGTGCCAGTAGTGAAAGGGGAGGATCCTACGAGCAGTACTTC. It translates to CASSERGGSYEQYF. Filled out from reference TRBV19 and TRBJ2-7, the complete variable domain reads DGGITQSPKYLFRKEGQNVTLSCEQNLNHDAMYWYRQDPGQGLRLIYYSQIVNDFQKGDIAEGYSVSREKKESFPLTVTSAQKNPTAFYLCASSERGGSYEQYFGPGTRLTVT.

V usage is TRBV5-1 and J usage is TRBJ2-1; 7 bases agree with TRBD2. This CDR3 comprises 14 residues. Germline lookup yields CDR1 SGHRS and CDR2 YFSETQ. Trimming at V came to 0 bases and at J to 10 bases, leaving 7 bases not matched to a gene. CDR3 sequence reads: CASSLASEGGEQFF. CDR3 coding DNA: TGCGCCAGCAGCTTGGCCTCTGAGGGAGGGGAGCAGTTCTTC.